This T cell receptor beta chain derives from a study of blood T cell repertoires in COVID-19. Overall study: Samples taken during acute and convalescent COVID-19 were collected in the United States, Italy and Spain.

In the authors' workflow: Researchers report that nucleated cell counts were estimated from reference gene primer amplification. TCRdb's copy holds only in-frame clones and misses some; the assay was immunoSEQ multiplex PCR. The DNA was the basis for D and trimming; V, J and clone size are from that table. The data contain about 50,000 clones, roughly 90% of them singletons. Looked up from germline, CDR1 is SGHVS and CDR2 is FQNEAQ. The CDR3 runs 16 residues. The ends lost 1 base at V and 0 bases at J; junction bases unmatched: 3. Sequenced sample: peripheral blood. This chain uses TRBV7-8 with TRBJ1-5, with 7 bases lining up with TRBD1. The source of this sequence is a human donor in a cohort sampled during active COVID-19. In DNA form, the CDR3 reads TGTGCCAGCAGCTTAGGACAGGGCAATAGCAATCAGCCCCAGCATTTT. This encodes CASSLGQGNSNQPQHF.